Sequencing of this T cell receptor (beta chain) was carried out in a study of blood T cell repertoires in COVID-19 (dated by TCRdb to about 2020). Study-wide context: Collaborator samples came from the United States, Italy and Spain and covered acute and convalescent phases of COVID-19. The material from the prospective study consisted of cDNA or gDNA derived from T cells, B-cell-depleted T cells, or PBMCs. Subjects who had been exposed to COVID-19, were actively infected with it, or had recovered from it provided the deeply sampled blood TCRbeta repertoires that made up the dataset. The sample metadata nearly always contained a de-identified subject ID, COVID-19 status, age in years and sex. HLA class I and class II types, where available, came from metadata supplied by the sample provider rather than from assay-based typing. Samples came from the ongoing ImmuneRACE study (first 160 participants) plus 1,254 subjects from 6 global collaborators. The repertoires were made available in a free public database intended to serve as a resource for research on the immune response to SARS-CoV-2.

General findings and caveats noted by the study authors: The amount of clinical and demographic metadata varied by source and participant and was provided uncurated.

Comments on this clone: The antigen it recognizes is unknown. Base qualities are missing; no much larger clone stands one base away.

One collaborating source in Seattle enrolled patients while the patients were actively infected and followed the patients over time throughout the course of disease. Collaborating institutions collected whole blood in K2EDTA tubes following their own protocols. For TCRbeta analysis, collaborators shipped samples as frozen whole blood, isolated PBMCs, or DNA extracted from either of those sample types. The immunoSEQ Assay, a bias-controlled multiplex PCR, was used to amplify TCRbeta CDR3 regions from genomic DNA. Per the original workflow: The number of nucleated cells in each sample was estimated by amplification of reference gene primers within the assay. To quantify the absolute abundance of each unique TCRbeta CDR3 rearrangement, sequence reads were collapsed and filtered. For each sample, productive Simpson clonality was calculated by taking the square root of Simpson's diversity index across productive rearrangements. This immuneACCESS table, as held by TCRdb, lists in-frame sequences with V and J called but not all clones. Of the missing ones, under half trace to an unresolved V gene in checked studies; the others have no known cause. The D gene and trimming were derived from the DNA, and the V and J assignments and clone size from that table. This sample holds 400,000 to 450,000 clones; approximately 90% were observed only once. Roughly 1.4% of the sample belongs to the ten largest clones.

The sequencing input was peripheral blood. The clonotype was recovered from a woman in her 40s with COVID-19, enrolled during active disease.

The CDR3 region reads CASSPNGQGASGYTF. Here is the DNA: TGTGCCAGCTCCCCTAACGGGCAGGGGGCGTCCGGCTACACCTTC. Here the chain combines TRBV18 and TRBJ1-2; 8 of the junction bases match TRBD1. For CDR1 and CDR2, the germline V gene lists KGHSH and LQKENI. The junction shows trimming of 6 bases on V and 8 bases on J, and the gene matches do not reach 14 bases of it. The CDR3 goes from the cysteine to the phenylalanine over 15 residues. Kept here is only the CDR3 DNA, which spans 45 bases and is read in frame from base 1.